The 10 T cell receptor beta chains reported below all come from one sample, sequenced in a study of blood T cell repertoires in COVID-19. Profiling relied on immunoSEQ multiplex PCR, and the TCRdb table lists in-frame clones only, not all of them. The table includes roughly 73,000 clones, roughly 84% detected once. Input material: peripheral blood. The origin of the receptors is a man in his 70s with active or convalescent COVID-19.

The gene calls are TRBV11-2 and TRBJ1-1; D is ambiguous. Trimming took 6 bases from V and 0 from J, leaving 8 bases between them. Germline V gives CDR1 SGHAT, CDR2 FQNNGV. The CDR3 contains 13 residues. Here the CDR3 DNA reads TGTGCCAGCAGTTCGAACATGAACACTGAAGCTTTCTTT. Translation gives CASSSNMNTEAFF.

The rearrangement joins TRBV4-1 to TRBJ1-6; 8 nucleotides line up with TRBD1. V gave up 1 base and J gave up 9 bases; unmatched junction bases: 2. The CDR3 extends over 14 amino acids. CDR1 and CDR2 from the germline V gene are MGHRA and YSYEKL. The CDR3 nucleotides are TGCGCCAGCAGCCAAGGGACAGGGAGTTCACCCCTCCACTTT. Its protein is CASSQGTGSSPLHF.

The J gene is TRBJ2-5, the V gene TRBV29-1, with a tentative D call TRBD2 (5 bases). Germline CDR1 and CDR2: SQVTM and ANQGSEA. This CDR3 has 12 amino acids. Trimming pared 6 bases from V and 1 base from J, leaving 9 bases between. CDR3 protein: CSVTGTQETQYF. The CDR3 DNA follows: TGCAGCGTAACGGGAACCCAAGAGACCCAGTACTTC.

As to this clone: An end of the junction differs from the germline gene, which may be a read error. V gene TRBV27 combines with J gene TRBJ1-1; 7 nucleotides agree with TRBD1. Germline V gene lookup returns CDR1 MNHEY and CDR2 SMNVEV (reference sequence). CDR3 length equals 11 residues. CDR3 bases: TGTGCCAGACTAGGGACAGCCGATGCCATCTTT. This encodes CARLGTADAIF.

V is TRBV29-1 and J is TRBJ1-6; the match to TRBD1 covers 7 bases. The CDR3 is 13 amino acids. Germline V gene sequence: CDR1 SQVTM, CDR2 ANQGSEA. J gave up 8 bases and V 4 bases, and 5 bases lay outside the gene matches. Written as DNA, the CDR3 is TGCAGCGTTGCACAGGGGATGGATTCACCCCTCCACTTT. This sequence encodes CSVAQGMDSPLHF.

Here the CDR3 DNA reads TGTGCCAGCAGTTTGGGCCAGGGGGCTGGAAAATCACCCCTCCACTTT. This sequence encodes CASSLGQGAGKSPLHF. The chain links TRBV28 to TRBJ1-6; 8 bases fit TRBD1. V lost 3 bases to trimming and J lost 10 bases; unmatched junction nucleotides: 11. Germline V lookup: CDR1 MDHEN, CDR2 SYDVKM. The CDR3 is 16 residues long.

The V call is TRBV19, the J call TRBJ1-4, with D possibly being TRBD1 (5 bases). This CDR3 region has 14 residues. Germline loops: CDR1 LNHDA, CDR2 SQIVND (reference sequence). The V and J ends lost 5 bases and 5 bases respectively, with 12 bases between them. This chain's CDR3 is CASSGAAANEKLFF. Written as DNA, the CDR3 is TGTGCCAGTAGTGGGGCGGCGGCGAATGAAAAACTGTTTTTT.

V is TRBV18 and J is TRBJ2-7, with 8 bases aligning to TRBD1. This CDR3 contains 14 residues. Trimming took 8 bases from V and 5 from J; bases not matched to a gene: 11. Germline V gene data show CDR1 as KGHSH and CDR2 as LQKENI. DNA for the CDR3: TGTGCCAGCCTCCAAACAGGGGGAGCAAACGAGCAGTACTTC. Translation: CASLQTGGANEQYF.

V gene TRBV19 combines with J gene TRBJ2-7, with 7 bases matching TRBD2. V was pared by 5 bases and J by 7 bases, with 17 bases of the junction left unmatched. Germline CDR1 is LNHDA and CDR2 is SQIVND (reference sequence). This CDR3 region has 16 residues. The DNA for the CDR3 is TGTGCCAGTAGTGCCCCGACCGGGCGGGGGAGACAGGAGCAGTACTTC. As protein: CASSAPTGRGRQEQYF. Variable domain in full (rest from reference TRBV19 and TRBJ2-7): DGGITQSPKYLFRKEGQNVTLSCEQNLNHDAMYWYRQDPGQGLRLIYYSQIVNDFQKGDIAEGYSVSREKKESFPLTVTSAQKNPTAFYLCASSAPTGRGRQEQYFGPGTRLTVT.

V usage is TRBV6-1 and J usage is TRBJ2-5; TRBD2 matches 13 bases. The CDR3 length is 16 residues. J lost 7 bases, V lost 3 bases, and 8 bases had no gene match. CDR1 MNHNS and CDR2 SASEGT come from the germline V gene. The CDR3: CASSDGLAGVSGTQYF. The CDR3 coding sequence is TGTGCCAGCAGTGACGGACTAGCGGGGGTGTCAGGGACCCAGTACTTC.